This T cell receptor (beta chain) was sequenced during a study of human CD8 memory T cell subsets. UMI-labeled 5' RACE was used to make TCR beta libraries. From its re-call of the 5' RACE reads, TCRdb lists each CDR3 protein once, without DNA. This sample's clone table lists more than 5,500 distinct CDR3 sequences. The germline V gene encodes CDR1 MGHRA and CDR2 YSYEKL. The CDR3 consists of 17 residues. The receptor's source is a human donor in good health. The sequenced sample was CD8+ stem-like memory T cells (TSCM and TCM) sorted from PBMCs. The subset: stem-like memory CD8 T cells (TSTEM), CCR7+ PD-1- TIGIT-. The chain joins TRBV4-1 to TRBJ2-1; the TRBD2 assignment by TCRdb is unverifiable without DNA. CDR3 loop: CASSQDTSGSSYNEQFF.